This T cell receptor beta chain is drawn from a study of T cells after yellow fever vaccination. Study-wide findings and caveats: Most clones from primary vaccination were detected again post-booster (around 96% CD4, about 85% CD8).

In making TCR cDNA, 5'RACE template switching added a universal primer site and UMIs to it. TCRdb called the 5' RACE reads again in MiXCR, with one record for every CDR3 protein. The top ten clones hold about 18% of a sample with 350,000 to 450,000 distinct CDR3 sequences, roughly a sixth of them seen once. This clonotype was counted a few times. Its antigen is as yet unknown. CDR3 length: 14 residues. Trimming took off 6 bases at V and 0 bases at J, with 10 bases between the two ends. CDR1 SGHVS and CDR2 FNYEAQ come from the germline V gene. The rearrangement joins TRBV7-6 to TRBJ2-3; no reliable D call. The receptor was derived from a young man who received the YFV17D yellow fever vaccine. The input for sequencing was PBMCs, taken before the yellow fever booster vaccination. DNA of the CDR3: TGTGCCAGCAGACGAAGGAGCAGCACAGATACGCAGTATTTT. It encodes CASRRRSSTDTQYF.